This T cell receptor beta chain was profiled in a study of blood T cell repertoires in COVID-19. Study details: Italy, Spain and the United States were the sources of the convalescent and acute COVID-19 samples. T cells, B-cell-depleted T cells, or PBMCs provided the cDNA or gDNA that served as material.

The authors' processing: Quantification of nucleated cells was approximated via reference gene primer amplification. TCRdb's table, derived via immunoSEQ multiplex PCR, lists solely in-frame clones and lacks some. That table gives V, J and clone size, and the DNA gave D and trimming. The table records around 130,000 clones, around 87% of them present only once. The CDR3 is made up of 15 amino acids. Trimming left V 5 bases short and J 3 bases short, with 13 bases between. CDR1 SGHAT and CDR2 FQNNGV come from the germline V gene. The V gene is TRBV11-2, the J gene TRBJ2-2; D may be TRBD2 (6 bases). This TCR came from a man between 65 and 85 years old with active or convalescent COVID-19. The sample consisted of peripheral blood. The CDR3 reads CASSPMGEDTGELFF. In nucleotides, the CDR3 is TGTGCCAGCAGCCCGATGGGGGAGGACACCGGGGAGCTGTTTTTT.